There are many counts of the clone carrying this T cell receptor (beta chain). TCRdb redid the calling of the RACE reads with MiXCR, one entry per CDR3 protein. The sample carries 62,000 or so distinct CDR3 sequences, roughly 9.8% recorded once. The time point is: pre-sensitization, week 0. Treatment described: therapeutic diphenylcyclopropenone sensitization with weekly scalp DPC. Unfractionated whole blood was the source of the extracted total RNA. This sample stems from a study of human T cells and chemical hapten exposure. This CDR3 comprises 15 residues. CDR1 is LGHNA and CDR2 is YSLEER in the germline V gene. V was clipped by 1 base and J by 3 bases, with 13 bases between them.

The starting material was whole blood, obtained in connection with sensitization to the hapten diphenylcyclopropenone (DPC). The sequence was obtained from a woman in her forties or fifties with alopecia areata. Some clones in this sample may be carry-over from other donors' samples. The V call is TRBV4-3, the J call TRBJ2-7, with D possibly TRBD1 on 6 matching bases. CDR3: CASSQVSWTDYEQYF. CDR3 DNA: TGCGCCAGCAGCCAAGTTTCGTGGACAGACTACGAGCAGTACTTC.